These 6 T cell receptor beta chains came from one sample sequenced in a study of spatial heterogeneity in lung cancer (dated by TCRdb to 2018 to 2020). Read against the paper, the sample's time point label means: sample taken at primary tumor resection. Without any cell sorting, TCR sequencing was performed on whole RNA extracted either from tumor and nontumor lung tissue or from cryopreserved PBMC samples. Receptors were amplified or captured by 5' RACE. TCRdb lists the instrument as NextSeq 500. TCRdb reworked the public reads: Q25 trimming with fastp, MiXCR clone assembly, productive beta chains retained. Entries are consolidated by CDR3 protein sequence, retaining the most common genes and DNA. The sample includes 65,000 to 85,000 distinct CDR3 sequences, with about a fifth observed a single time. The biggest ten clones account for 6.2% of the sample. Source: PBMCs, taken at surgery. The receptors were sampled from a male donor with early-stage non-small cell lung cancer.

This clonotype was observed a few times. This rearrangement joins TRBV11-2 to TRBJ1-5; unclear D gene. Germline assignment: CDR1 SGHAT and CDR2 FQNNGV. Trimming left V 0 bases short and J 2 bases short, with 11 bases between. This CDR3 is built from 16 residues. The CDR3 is CASSLDVGLGNQPQHF. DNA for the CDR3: TGTGCCAGCAGCTTAGATGTGGGGTTGGGCAATCAGCCCCAGCATTTT.

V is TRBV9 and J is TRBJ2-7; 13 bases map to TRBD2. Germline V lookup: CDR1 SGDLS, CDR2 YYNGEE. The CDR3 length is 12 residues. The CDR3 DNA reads TGTGCGGGACTAGCGGGAATTGACGAGCAGTACTTC. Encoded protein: CAGLAGIDEQYF.

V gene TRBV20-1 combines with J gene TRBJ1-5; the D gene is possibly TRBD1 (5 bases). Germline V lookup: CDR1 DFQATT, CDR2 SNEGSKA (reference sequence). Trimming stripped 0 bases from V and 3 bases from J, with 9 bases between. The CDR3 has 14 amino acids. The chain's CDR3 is CSARDRQSNQPQHF. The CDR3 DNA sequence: TGCAGTGCTAGAGACCGACAGTCCAATCAGCCCCAGCATTTT.

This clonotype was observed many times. This CDR3 is CASSRGSNTEAFF. CDR3 bases: TGTGCCAGCTCACGGGGCTCGAACACTGAAGCTTTCTTT. The chain has TRBV18 and TRBJ1-1; weak D call: TRBD1 (5 bases). V was cut by 4 bases and J by 1 base, with 7 bases left in between. The CDR3 runs to 13 residues. Per germline, CDR1 KGHSH and CDR2 LQKENI.

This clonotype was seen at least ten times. In DNA form, the CDR3 reads TGCAGCGTTGATCTAGGGTACGAGCAGTACTTC. Translated: CSVDLGYEQYF. J is TRBJ2-7 and V is TRBV29-1; D gene ambiguous. V was trimmed by 3 bases and J by 4 bases, leaving 7 bases between them. This CDR3 has 11 residues. Per the germline V gene, CDR1 is SQVTM and CDR2 is ANQGSEA.

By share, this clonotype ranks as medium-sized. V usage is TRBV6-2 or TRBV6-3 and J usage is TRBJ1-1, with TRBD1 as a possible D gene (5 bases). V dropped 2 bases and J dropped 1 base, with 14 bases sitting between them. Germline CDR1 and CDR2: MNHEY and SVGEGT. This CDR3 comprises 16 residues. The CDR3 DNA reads TGTGCCAGCAGTTACGGTCCAGGGTATACGAACACTGAAGCTTTCTTT. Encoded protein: CASSYGPGYTNTEAFF.